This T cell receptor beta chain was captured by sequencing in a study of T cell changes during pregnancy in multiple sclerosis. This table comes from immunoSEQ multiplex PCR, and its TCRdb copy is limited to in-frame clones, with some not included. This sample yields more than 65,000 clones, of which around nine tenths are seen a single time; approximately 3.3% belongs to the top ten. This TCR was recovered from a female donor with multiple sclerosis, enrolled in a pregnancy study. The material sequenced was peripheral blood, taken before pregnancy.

The CDR3 is CSAGGGVTGGGETQYF. DNA of the CDR3: TGCAGCGCTGGCGGTGGGGTCACGGGAGGGGGAGAGACCCAGTACTTC. The chain employs TRBV29-1 and TRBJ2-5, with 8 bases fitting TRBD2. Losses at the gene ends were 7 bases for V and 4 bases for J; bases not matched to a gene: 17. This CDR3 region has 16 residues. Looked up from germline, CDR1 is SQVTM and CDR2 is ANQGSEA.